This T cell receptor (beta chain) was identified during a study of T-cell reconstitution after alpha-beta-depleted transplantation in children. The TCRbeta library incorporated unique molecular identifiers. TCRdb recomputed calls from the PCR reads with MiXCR, one row per CDR3 protein. The table has around 92,000 distinct CDR3 sequences, less than 15% seen once. With 6 bases clipped from V and 3 bases from J, the junction kept 8 bases outside the gene matches. This CDR3 is built from 14 residues. Per germline, CDR1 DFQATT and CDR2 SNEGSKA (reference sequence). The starting material was PBMCs from the stem cell graft donor, obtained from the stem cell graft. The receptor's source is a human donor who donated a stem cell graft to a child with inherited bone marrow failure. The rearrangement uses TRBV20-1 and TRBJ2-3, with 8 bases aligning to TRBD2. The CDR3 is CSAQGGGRTDTQYF. Here the CDR3 DNA reads TGCAGTGCCCAGGGCGGGGGGCGGACAGATACGCAGTATTTT.